These 27 T cell receptor beta chains were sequenced from one sample in a study of long-term antiretroviral therapy in people with HIV. They ran version v3.0 of the immunoSEQ assay at survey level. Clones were read by immunoSEQ multiplex PCR, and TCRdb kept only the in-frame ones, dropping some. The sample consists of some 27,000 clones, 79% of them appearing once. The sequences come from unsorted PBMCs, collected 2.1 years after starting antiretroviral therapy. These receptors came from a young man with HIV.

This chain links TRBV10-3 with TRBJ2-2; D is undetermined. The CDR3 runs to 15 residues. Germline lookup yields CDR1 ENHRY and CDR2 SYGVKD. The V and J ends lost 4 bases and 0 bases respectively, with 9 bases between them. The CDR3 region is CAISVFVSNTGELFF. The CDR3 DNA reads TGTGCCATCAGTGTATTCGTGTCGAACACCGGGGAGCTGTTTTTT.

This clone is a singleton in its sample. The rearrangement uses TRBV7-2 and TRBJ2-6, with no clear D. The ends were cut back, 1 base at V and 4 bases at J, with 11 bases in the middle. This CDR3 is 16 amino acids long. The germline V gene has CDR1 SGHTA and CDR2 FQGNSA. Here the CDR3 reads CASSLVGGSGANVLTF. For the CDR3, the DNA is TGTGCCAGCAGCTTAGTAGGCGGATCGGGGGCCAACGTCCTGACTTTC.

The chain is built from TRBV6-5 and TRBJ1-6, with D possibly TRBD1 on 5 matching bases. The CDR3 runs 16 residues. Per the germline V gene, CDR1 is MNHEY and CDR2 is SVGAGI. The V gene lost 2 bases and the J gene lost 4 bases, with 12 bases spanning the gap. CDR3 DNA: TGTGCCAGCAGTTACACGGGGGTTGGTTATAATTCACCCCTCCACTTT. Translated: CASSYTGVGYNSPLHF.

The chain combines TRBV30 with TRBJ2-1; a possible D gene is TRBD2 (6 bases). The germline V gene encodes CDR1 GTSNPN and CDR2 SVGIG (reference sequence). The CDR3 spans 12 residues. V gave up 5 bases and J gave up 10 bases, with 15 bases separating them. CDR3 in DNA: TGTGCCTGGGCTACCGGGACTGGGGAGCAGTTCTTC. Translated, it gives CAWATGTGEQFF.

The chain is built from TRBV27 and TRBJ2-1; no clear D. The ends were cut back, 2 bases at V and 5 bases at J, with 13 bases in the middle. Germline V lookup: CDR1 MNHEY, CDR2 SMNVEV (reference sequence). The CDR3 totals 15 residues. The CDR3 reads CASSLPGPEDNEQFF. Here the CDR3 DNA reads TGTGCCAGCAGTTTACCGGGTCCCGAAGACAATGAGCAGTTCTTC.

This chain uses TRBV27 with TRBJ2-7, with 7 bases lining up with TRBD1. This CDR3 contains 16 residues. Germline lookup yields CDR1 MNHEY and CDR2 SMNVEV (reference sequence). Trimming cost V 2 bases and J 6 bases; bases outside gene matches: 13. For the CDR3, the DNA is TGTGCCAGCAGTTTAGAAGTTGGTGGGACAGCAGCCGAGCAGTACTTC. Translation: CASSLEVGGTAAEQYF.

The rearrangement joins TRBV27 to TRBJ1-5; 10 nucleotides agree with TRBD1. The CDR3 loop spans 15 amino acids. Germline CDR1 reads MNHEY; CDR2 reads SMNVEV (reference sequence). V lost 2 bases, J lost 4 bases, and 2 bases stayed unmatched. CDR3 DNA sequence: TGTGCCAGCAGTTTAGACAGGGGGCAGAATCAGCCCCAGCATTTT. This gives the protein CASSLDRGQNQPQHF.

This chain joins TRBV29-1 and TRBJ1-2; 9 nucleotides line up with TRBD1. This CDR3 is 13 amino acids long. The trim removed 1 base at V and 4 bases at J, leaving 1 base unmatched. Per the germline V gene, CDR1 is SQVTM and CDR2 is ANQGSEA. CDR3 protein: CSVEVQGAYGYTF. The CDR3 DNA is TGCAGCGTTGAAGTACAGGGGGCCTATGGCTACACCTTC.

The chain links TRBV7-2 to TRBJ1-2; D remains ambiguous. The CDR3 is made up of 12 amino acids. V lost 1 base and J lost 5, with 5 bases in between. Germline values: CDR1 SGHTA, CDR2 FQGNSA. As DNA, the CDR3 is TGTGCCAGCAGCTTAGGGAGGTATGGCTACACCTTC. Residues: CASSLGRYGYTF.

The rearrangement links TRBV29-1 to TRBJ1-4; 11 bases fit TRBD1. This CDR3 is built from 15 residues. V shed 4 bases and J 8 bases; nucleotides not matched to a gene: 9. CDR1 is SQVTM, CDR2 ANQGSEA, per germline. The CDR3 protein is CSVVSPGTGGEKLFF. In nucleotides, the CDR3 is TGCAGCGTTGTTTCGCCCGGGACAGGGGGGGAAAAACTGTTTTTT.

The chain combines TRBV6-1 with TRBJ2-5; no reliable D call. Between the trimmed V and J ends, which lost 6 bases and 1 base, there was a span of 3 bases. Germline values: CDR1 MNHNS, CDR2 SASEGT. CDR3 length: 11 amino acids. The CDR3 sequence is CASSPQETQYF. CDR3 sequence (DNA): TGTGCCAGCAGCCCCCAAGAGACCCAGTACTTC.

The rearrangement joins TRBV5-1 to TRBJ2-7; 11 bases align to TRBD2. V lost 0 bases, J lost 6 bases, and 8 bases stayed unmatched. The CDR3 totals 16 residues. Germline CDR1 and CDR2: SGHRS and YFSETQ. The CDR3 loop is CASSLETSGMGREQYF. CDR3 DNA: TGCGCCAGCAGCTTGGAGACTAGCGGGATGGGGCGCGAGCAGTACTTC.

The chain recombines TRBV19 with TRBJ2-1, with 14 bases lining up with TRBD2. V shed 5 bases, J shed 7 bases, and the junction held 10 bases outside the gene matches. This CDR3 is built from 17 residues. CDR1 and CDR2 (germline): LNHDA, SQIVND (reference sequence). This CDR3 reads CASSPGRGLAGDNEQFF. The CDR3 nucleotides are TGTGCCAGTAGTCCCGGGAGGGGACTAGCGGGAGATAATGAGCAGTTCTTC.

This clone was observed a few times. V is TRBV27 and J is TRBJ1-2; 11 nucleotides agree with TRBD1. Germline assignment: CDR1 MNHEY and CDR2 SMNVEV (reference sequence). The CDR3 has 14 residues. V shed 3 bases and J 8 bases; nucleotides not matched to a gene: 5. CDR3 coding DNA: TGTGCCAGCAGTTTCGGACAGGGGGCAAGCGGCTACACCTTC. This sequence encodes CASSFGQGASGYTF.

The V gene is TRBV28, the J gene TRBJ1-2; D perhaps matches TRBD1 (5 bases). Between the trimmed V and J ends, which lost 2 bases and 8 bases, there was a span of 21 bases. The CDR3 has 16 residues. The germline V gene encodes CDR1 MDHEN and CDR2 SYDVKM. Written as DNA, the CDR3 is TGTGCCAGCAGTTTAGGGGTTGGGGGAGTTGCCTCCGGCTACACCTTC. It translates to CASSLGVGGVASGYTF.

The V and J genes are TRBV9 and TRBJ2-2, with 7 bases identical to TRBD2. This CDR3 is built from 15 residues. Germline V CDR1 and CDR2: SGDLS, YYNGEE. The trim removed 1 base at V and 5 bases at J, leaving 5 bases unmatched. The CDR3 sequence is CASSVNWRETGELFF. The DNA of the CDR3 is TGTGCCAGCAGCGTAAATTGGCGGGAGACCGGGGAGCTGTTTTTT.

V is TRBV7-2 and J is TRBJ1-5, with TRBD1 as a possible D gene (6 bases). The CDR3 is made up of 14 amino acids. With 3 bases removed from V and 4 bases from J, the gap between germline ends came to 10 bases. Germline CDR1 SGHTA, CDR2 FQGNSA. CDR3 residues: CASSFPGVNQPQHF. CDR3 coding DNA: TGTGCCAGCAGCTTTCCAGGGGTGAATCAGCCCCAGCATTTT.

This clone came up a few times. The chain carries TRBV25-1 and TRBJ2-2; D gene unclear. In germline, CDR1 is MGHDK, CDR2 SYGVNS. The CDR3 contains 15 residues. V lost 4 bases and J 0 bases, leaving 9 bases between the germline ends. CDR3 protein: CASSGHEANTGELFF. In DNA, the CDR3 is TGTGCCAGCAGTGGCCACGAGGCGAACACCGGGGAGCTGTTTTTT.

In its sample, this clone was seen once. The genes are TRBV6-1 and TRBJ2-1; D is undetermined. The CDR3 sequence is 14 residues long. CDR1 and CDR2 (germline): MNHNS, SASEGT. V lost 10 bases and J lost 3, with 16 bases in between. The DNA of the CDR3 is TGTGCCACCTGGGGTGGGCAGATCTACAATGAGCAGTTCTTC. This translates into CATWGGQIYNEQFF.

This clone has just one count. This chain's CDR3 is CAISDPLDGATNEKLFF. The CDR3 DNA follows: TGTGCCATCAGTGACCCCCTGGACGGCGCAACTAATGAAAAACTGTTTTTT. The chain recombines TRBV10-3 with TRBJ1-4, with no clear D. This CDR3 has 17 residues. V was cut by 3 bases and J by 0 bases, with 14 bases left in between. The germline V gene has CDR1 ENHRY and CDR2 SYGVKD.

The chain combines TRBV9 with TRBJ2-2; tentative D call: TRBD2 (5 bases). Germline values: CDR1 SGDLS, CDR2 YYNGEE. V lost 0 bases and J lost 7, with 10 bases in between. The CDR3 totals 14 residues. The CDR3 here is CASSVENGVGELFF. The CDR3 DNA is TGTGCCAGCAGCGTAGAGAACGGGGTCGGGGAGCTGTTTTTT.

The chain joins TRBV18 to TRBJ2-7, with 10 bases matching TRBD2. CDR3 length equals 15 residues. CDR1 and CDR2 from the germline V gene are KGHSH and LQKENI. With 2 bases clipped from V and 4 bases from J, the junction kept 5 bases outside the gene matches. The DNA of the CDR3 is TGTGCCAGCTCACCAGCCCTAGCGGGAGTATACGAGCAGTACTTC. Translating it yields CASSPALAGVYEQYF. Filled out from reference TRBV18 and TRBJ2-7, the complete variable domain reads NAGVMQNPRHLVRRRGQEARLRCSPMKGHSHVYWYRQLPEEGLKFMVYLQKENIIDESGMPKERFSAEFPKEGPSILRIQQVVRGDSAAYFCASSPALAGVYEQYFGPGTRLTVT.

This chain joins TRBV11-2 and TRBJ2-5, with no clear D. The length of the CDR3 is 15 residues. From germline, CDR1 is SGHAT and CDR2 FQNNGV. V was cut by 0 bases and J by 1 base, with 9 bases left in between. The CDR3 DNA sequence: TGTGCCAGCAGCTTAGACGAGCGCCTCCAAGAGACCCAGTACTTC. This encodes CASSLDERLQETQYF.

The V and J genes are TRBV30 and TRBJ2-7; 7 bases are shared with TRBD1. The germline V gene encodes CDR1 GTSNPN and CDR2 SVGIG (reference sequence). The trim removed 5 bases at V and 5 bases at J, leaving 9 bases unmatched. The CDR3 sequence is 13 residues long. The CDR3 reads CAWGRQGLDEQYF. Here the CDR3 DNA reads TGTGCCTGGGGCCGACAGGGTTTGGACGAGCAGTACTTC.

The chain is built from TRBV5-4 and TRBJ2-2, with 8 positions matching TRBD2. CDR1 is SGHNT and CDR2 is YYREEE in the germline V gene (reference sequence). The CDR3 contains 16 residues. V lost 1 base to trimming and J lost 4 bases; unmatched junction nucleotides: 6. As DNA, the CDR3 is TGTGCCAGCAGCTTGAGCGCGGGAGGACCCACCGGGGAGCTGTTTTTT. This sequence encodes CASSLSAGGPTGELFF.

There are a few counts of this clone. V and J are TRBV5-1 and TRBJ2-7; 9 positions match TRBD1. The CDR3 is 16 amino acids. Germline values: CDR1 SGHRS, CDR2 YFSETQ. The junction had 9 bases not matched to a gene; V was cut back by 3 bases and J by 2 bases. The CDR3 region has the DNA TGCGCCAGCAGCTCAGCCCCCGGGACAGGGACCTACGAGCAGTACTTC. Its protein is CASSSAPGTGTYEQYF.

V is TRBV6-1 and J is TRBJ2-7, with D perhaps TRBD1 (5 bases). CDR1 and CDR2 from the germline V gene are MNHNS and SASEGT. Trimming shortened V by 0 bases and J by 2 bases, and 11 bases separated the two germline ends. The CDR3 is 15 residues long. The CDR3 protein is CASSEAIDSTYEQYF. The CDR3 DNA reads TGTGCCAGCAGTGAAGCAATCGACAGTACCTACGAGCAGTACTTC.